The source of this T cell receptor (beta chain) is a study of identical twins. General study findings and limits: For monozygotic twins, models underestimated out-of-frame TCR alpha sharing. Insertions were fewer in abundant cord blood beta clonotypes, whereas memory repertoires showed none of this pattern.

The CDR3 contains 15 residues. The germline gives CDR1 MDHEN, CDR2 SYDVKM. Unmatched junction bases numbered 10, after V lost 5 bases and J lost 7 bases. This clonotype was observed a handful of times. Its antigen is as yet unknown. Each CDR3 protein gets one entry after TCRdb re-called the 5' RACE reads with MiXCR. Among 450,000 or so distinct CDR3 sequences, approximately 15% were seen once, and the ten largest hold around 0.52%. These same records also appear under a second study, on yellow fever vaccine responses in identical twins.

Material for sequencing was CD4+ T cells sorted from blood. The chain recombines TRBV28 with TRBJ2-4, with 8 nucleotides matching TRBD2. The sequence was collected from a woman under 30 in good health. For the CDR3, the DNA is TGTGCCAGCAGTGAACCCGGGGGACTAGACAACATTCAGTACTTC. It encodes CASSEPGGLDNIQYF.